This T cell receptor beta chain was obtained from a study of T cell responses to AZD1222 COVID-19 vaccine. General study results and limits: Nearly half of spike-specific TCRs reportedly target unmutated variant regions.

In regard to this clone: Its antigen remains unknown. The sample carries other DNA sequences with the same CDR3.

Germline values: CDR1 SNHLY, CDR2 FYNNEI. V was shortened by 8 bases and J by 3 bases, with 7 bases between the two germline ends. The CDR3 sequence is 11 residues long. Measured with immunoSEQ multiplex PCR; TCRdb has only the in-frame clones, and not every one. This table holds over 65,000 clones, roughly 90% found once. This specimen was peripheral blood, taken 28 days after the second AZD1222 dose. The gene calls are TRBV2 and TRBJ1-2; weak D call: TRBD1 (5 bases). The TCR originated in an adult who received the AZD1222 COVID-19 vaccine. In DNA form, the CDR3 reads TGTGCCAGCTCGGGGCACTATGGCTACACCTTC. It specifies CASSGHYGYTF. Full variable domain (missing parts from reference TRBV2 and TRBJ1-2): EPEVTQTPSHQVTQMGQEVILRCVPISNHLYFYWYRQILGQKVEFLVSFYNNEISEKSEIFDDQFSVERPDGSNFTLKIRSTKLEDSAMYFCASSGHYGYTFGSGTRLTVV.